This record concerns one T cell receptor beta chain sequence. One end of the junction does not line up with germline, which may come from a read error. Germline lookup yields CDR1 SGDLS and CDR2 YYNGEE. The CDR3 extends over 13 amino acids. This entry is derived from a study of T cells in Graves' hyperthyroidism and ophthalmopathy. Amplified TCR beta CDR3 regions came from RNA transcripts. A first-round RT-PCR of the TCR CDR3 used the HTBI primer set. TCRdb redid the calling of the multiplex PCR reads with MiXCR, one entry per CDR3 protein. The table includes hundreds of thousands of distinct CDR3 sequences, roughly 37% detected once.

The receptor's source is a man between 18 and 35 years old with Graves' hyperthyroidism. The chain uses TRBV9 and TRBJ1-2; tentatively, D is TRBD1 (6 bases). The sequenced sample was blood. The CDR3 sequence: CASSVGGDTTQIF. As DNA, the CDR3 is TGTGCCAGCAGCGTAGGGGGGGACACAACTCAGATCTTC.